Shown below are 24 T cell receptor beta chains from a single sample sequenced in a study of post-analysis software for immune sequencing data. General study results and limits: Patients carried five TRBV segments more frequently than controls did, and TRBV5-6, TRBV5-1 and TRBV20-1 were among them.

Presence of unique molecular identifiers characterized the TCR beta cDNA libraries. TCRdb re-called the PCR reads with MiXCR, one entry per CDR3 protein. The data show roughly 800,000 distinct CDR3 sequences, roughly 46% seen once. The antigens these receptors bind are not known. The sequenced sample consisted of blood. These receptors all stem from a girl aged 10 to 17 with multiple sclerosis.

This clonotype was found a few times. This chain joins TRBV2 and TRBJ1-2; D perhaps matches TRBD1 (6 bases). Trimming removed 5 bases at V and 7 bases at J, with 20 bases between. The germline CDR1 and CDR2 sequences are SNHLY and FYNNEI. This CDR3 has 15 residues. CDR3 bases: TGTGCCAGCAGTTCGCCACAGGGAGTAATCGTTGGCTACACCTTC. It codes for CASSSPQGVIVGYTF.

The sample holds a few counts of this clonotype. The chain carries TRBV4-3 and TRBJ2-1; 7 nucleotides agree with TRBD2. Germline V gene sequence: CDR1 LGHNA, CDR2 YSLEER. Unmatched junction bases numbered 2, after V lost 6 bases and J lost 0 bases. The CDR3 has 14 residues. The CDR3, as DNA: TGCGCCAGCAGTGGCGGGAGCTCCTACAATGAGCAGTTCTTC. The encoded protein is CASSGGSSYNEQFF.

This chain links TRBV13 with TRBJ1-2, with TRBD1 matching 12 bases. The CDR3 is 16 amino acids. Trimming at V came to 5 bases and at J to 7 bases, leaving 11 bases not matched to a gene. From germline, CDR1 is PRHDT and CDR2 FYEKMQ (reference sequence). The CDR3 protein is CASSPKAGQGAIGYTF. CDR3 DNA sequence: TGTGCCAGCAGCCCTAAGGCGGGACAGGGGGCAATTGGCTACACCTTC.

This clonotype came up once. At one end the junction does not follow the germline gene, possibly because of a read error. The rearrangement uses TRBV3-1 and TRBJ2-5, with 9 bases matching TRBD2. CDR3 length equals 19 residues. CDR1 and CDR2 (germline): LGHDT, YNNKEL (reference sequence). The CDR3 bases are TGTGCCTGCAGCCAACGCTTGATAACCGGGACTAGCAGAAAAGAGACCCAGTACTTC. It specifies CACSQRLITGTSRKETQYF.

This CDR3 reads CSGLGASGSRCYNEQFF. CDR3 in DNA: TGCAGTGGACTCGGGGCTAGCGGGAGCCGGTGCTACAATGAGCAGTTCTTC. This chain uses TRBV20-1 with TRBJ2-1; 10 nucleotides match TRBD2. The junction had 15 bases not matched to a gene; V was cut back by 7 bases and J by 3 bases. This CDR3 region has 17 residues. Germline V gives CDR1 DFQATT, CDR2 SNEGSKA (reference sequence).

This clonotype was detected a few times. The chain links TRBV29-1 to TRBJ2-1; 10 bases match TRBD2. The CDR3 runs 13 residues. V lost 7 bases and J lost 8; bases outside the gene matches: 8. Germline values: CDR1 SQVTM, CDR2 ANQGSEA. Here the CDR3 DNA reads TGCAGCGGGGAGCGGGAGGGCAGGGATGAGCAGTTCTTC. It encodes CSGEREGRDEQFF.

The rearrangement uses TRBV6-1 and TRBJ2-1; a possible D gene is TRBD1 (5 bases). Germline V CDR1 and CDR2: MNHNS, SASEGT. Trimming left V 6 bases short and J 7 bases short, with 25 bases between. This CDR3 contains 17 residues. CDR3 amino acids: CASSLMSSVDKGNEQFF. CDR3 bases: TGTGCCAGCAGCCTAATGTCGTCCGTGGACAAGGGGAATGAGCAGTTCTTC.

The rearrangement joins TRBV6-6 to TRBJ2-5, with D possibly being TRBD1 (5 bases). Between the trimmed V and J ends, which lost 7 bases and 2 bases, there was a span of 14 bases. The CDR3 has 14 residues. Germline values: CDR1 MNHNY, CDR2 SVGAGI (reference sequence). In DNA, the CDR3 is TGTGCCAGCACCCCCAGGCGACAGCAAGAGACCCAGTACTTC. Its protein is CASTPRRQQETQYF.

Only a few counts were recorded for this clonotype. The chain is built from TRBV4-2 and TRBJ1-1, with D uncertain. The length of the CDR3 is 14 residues. V was pared by 4 bases and J by 6 bases, with 15 bases between. Germline lookup yields CDR1 LGHNA and CDR2 YNFKEQ. The CDR3 region has the DNA TGTGCCAGCAGCCGAGGACCCGGGTTCCCTGAAGCTTTCTTT. This sequence encodes CASSRGPGFPEAFF.

The genes are TRBV30 and TRBJ2-2; 8 bases line up with TRBD2. The CDR3 totals 15 residues. CDR1 and CDR2 from the germline V gene are GTSNPN and SVGIG (reference sequence). V trimming: 8 bases; J trimming: 3 bases; junction bases outside the gene matches: 11. The CDR3 nucleotides are TGTGCCACCAACCGAGGACTAGCTCACACCGGGGAGCTGTTTTTT. This translates into CATNRGLAHTGELFF.

The rearrangement uses TRBV5-5 and TRBJ1-2; TRBD1 agrees at 7 bases. The CDR3 has 18 residues. V was clipped by 0 bases and J by 2 bases; unmatched bases: 13. Germline CDR1 SGHKS, CDR2 YYEKEE (reference sequence). The CDR3 DNA sequence: TGTGCCAGCAGCTTGGATGGTGTTTCAGGGGGTGGCAACTATGGCTACACCTTC. This sequence encodes CASSLDGVSGGGNYGYTF.

The V and J genes are TRBV20-1 and TRBJ2-1, with D possibly TRBD1 on 5 matching bases. V lost 6 bases, J lost 10 bases, and 19 bases lay in between. CDR1 and CDR2 (germline): DFQATT, SNEGSKA (reference sequence). This CDR3 has 13 residues. The chain's CDR3 is CSARWGVDDEQFF. CDR3 DNA sequence: TGCAGTGCCCGTTGGGGCGTCGACGACGAGCAGTTCTTC.

The genes are TRBV9 and TRBJ1-4, with D maybe TRBD1 (6 bases). The CDR3 is 14 residues long. Germline V CDR1 and CDR2: SGDLS, YYNGEE. Deletions cut 2 bases from V and 8 bases from J, with 13 bases between. CDR3 loop: CASSVGDIREKLFF. In nucleotides, the CDR3 is TGTGCCAGCAGCGTTGGGGACATTAGAGAAAAACTGTTTTTT.

This clonotype was counted only a few times. The gene calls are TRBV7-9 and TRBJ2-1; TRBD2 might be the D (5 bases). The germline V gene has CDR1 SEHNR and CDR2 FQNEAQ (reference sequence). There are 13 residues in the CDR3. Trimming took off 6 bases at V and 11 bases at J, with 17 bases between the two ends. DNA of the CDR3: TGTGCCAGCAGATCCGGGAACTTCCGCCAGCAGTTCTTC. Translation gives CASRSGNFRQQFF.

The V call is TRBV12-3 or TRBV12-4, the J call TRBJ2-5; tentatively, D is TRBD2 (6 bases). The CDR3 consists of 12 residues. Trimming took 6 bases from V and 7 from J, leaving 12 bases between them. CDR3 coding DNA: TGTGCCAGCAGCGCCCCCGGGGGGACCCAGTACTTC. Its translation is CASSAPGGTQYF.

This clonotype has only a few counts. The chain couples TRBV12-3 or TRBV12-4 to TRBJ2-1; TRBD1 or TRBD2 may be the D gene (5 bases each). The CDR3 totals 19 residues. The V gene lost 7 bases and the J gene lost 2 bases, with 27 bases spanning the gap. CDR3 bases: TGTGCCAGCATCAACCGACGGTTGGGGCCGGGGACCCCCTACAATGAGCAGTTCTTC. Encoded protein: CASINRRLGPGTPYNEQFF.

The V and J genes are TRBV15 and TRBJ2-1; 8 nucleotides agree with TRBD1. The CDR3 totals 16 residues. V was pared by 2 bases and J by 6 bases, with 9 bases of the junction left unmatched. Germline lookup yields CDR1 LNHNV and CDR2 YYDKDF (reference sequence). CDR3 region: CATSRPGQGTGNEQFF. In DNA form, the CDR3 reads TGTGCCACCAGCAGACCCGGACAGGGAACAGGCAATGAGCAGTTCTTC.

The chain combines TRBV11-2 with TRBJ2-1, with D perhaps matching TRBD2 (5 bases). Germline CDR1 and CDR2: SGHAT and FQNNGV. This CDR3 region has 13 residues. V shed 5 bases and J shed 10 bases, with 15 bases lying between them. The CDR3 is CASSRRDFYEQFF. The CDR3 DNA reads as TGTGCCAGCAGCAGACGGGATTTCTACGAGCAGTTCTTC.

This clonotype came up a few times. This chain uses TRBV6-5 with TRBJ1-5; 7 bases map to TRBD1. V was clipped by 6 bases and J by 0 bases; unmatched bases: 5. Germline CDR1 is MNHEY and CDR2 is SVGAGI. This CDR3 has 15 amino acids. This chain's CDR3 is CASREQGISNQPQHF. For the CDR3, the DNA is TGTGCCAGCAGGGAACAGGGGATTAGCAATCAGCCCCAGCATTTT.

The rearrangement joins TRBV10-3 to TRBJ1-2; D is undetermined. CDR3 length equals 13 residues. Trimming pared 0 bases from V and 3 bases from J, leaving 5 bases between. Germline loops: CDR1 ENHRY, CDR2 SYGVKD. CDR3 in amino acids: CAISESGYYGYTF. The CDR3, as DNA: TGTGCCATCAGTGAGTCGGGGTACTATGGCTACACCTTC.

This clonotype was seen more than once but under ten times. The CDR3 bases are TGCGCCAGCAGCCAAGAAACGTTGGATGGGGGGATCCGTTACGAGCAGTACTTC. Its translation: CASSQETLDGGIRYEQYF. This chain links TRBV4-3 with TRBJ2-4; possible D gene TRBD2, 6 bases. With the DNA end fitting TRBJ2-7 better, the J assignment may be wrong. Germline CDR1 and CDR2: LGHNA and YSLEER. The CDR3 extends over 18 amino acids.

This rearrangement joins TRBV10-3 to TRBJ2-1; 8 bases are a match to TRBD2. Per germline, CDR1 ENHRY and CDR2 SYGVKD. With 0 bases clipped from V and 2 bases from J, the junction kept 9 bases outside the gene matches. The CDR3 is made up of 18 amino acids. CDR3 in DNA: TGTGCCATCAGTGAGTCGGCGAGCGGGAGCGGGGCCTACAATGAGCAGTTCTTC. Protein sequence: CAISESASGSGAYNEQFF.

The chain is built from TRBV12-3 or TRBV12-4 and TRBJ2-5; TRBD1 matches 7 bases. There are 11 residues in the CDR3. Germline trimming cut 6 bases from V and 11 bases from J; bases unmatched to any gene: 6. CDR3 sequence (DNA): TGTGCCAGCAGCGACAGGGTTAAGCAGTACTTC. It specifies CASSDRVKQYF.

This clonotype has just a few counts. The V call is TRBV19, the J call TRBJ2-7, with no clear D. Trimming pared 9 bases from V and 2 bases from J, leaving 14 bases between. Germline V lookup: CDR1 LNHDA, CDR2 SQIVND (reference sequence). The CDR3 totals 13 residues. The CDR3 DNA follows: TGTGCCAGCAGTGGGCCCGCCACCTACGAGCAGTACTTC. Translated, it gives CASSGPATYEQYF.